One sample yielded the 5 T cell receptor beta chains listed below, sequenced in a study of shared clonotypes between healthy human individuals. The protocol was immunoSEQ multiplex PCR, while the TCRdb copy is restricted to in-frame clones and leaves out a portion. The sample has around 2,000,000 clones; roughly 96% are singletons. The sample consisted of naive CD4+ T cells sorted from blood. Subset given: CD45RA+ positively selected. The receptors originated from a man younger than 35 in good health.

The rearrangement joins TRBV30 to TRBJ1-1, with 8 bases aligning to TRBD1. The CDR3 loop spans 13 amino acids. CDR1 GTSNPN and CDR2 SVGIG come from the germline V gene (reference sequence). Trimming at V came to 2 bases and at J to 11 bases, leaving 10 bases not matched to a gene. The CDR3 here is CAWSSGQGNRAFF. DNA for the CDR3: TGTGCCTGGAGTAGTGGACAGGGTAATCGTGCTTTCTTT.

The J gene is TRBJ1-2, the V gene TRBV2; possibly TRBD1 for D (6 bases). Germline CDR1 and CDR2: SNHLY and FYNNEI. The V end was cut by 7 bases, the J end by 8 bases, with 26 bases between. The CDR3 is made up of 16 amino acids. The CDR3 is CASILPGELSPAGYTF. The CDR3 region has the DNA TGTGCCAGCATATTGCCAGGGGAACTCTCTCCTGCCGGCTACACCTTC. The full variable domain, rest sourced from reference TRBV2 and TRBJ1-2, is EPEVTQTPSHQVTQMGQEVILRCVPISNHLYFYWYRQILGQKVEFLVSFYNNEISEKSEIFDDQFSVERPDGSNFTLKIRSTKLEDSAMYFCASILPGELSPAGYTFGSGTRLTVV.

The J gene is TRBJ2-6, the V gene TRBV6-1; D may be TRBD1 or TRBD2 (7 bases each). CDR1 MNHNS and CDR2 SASEGT come from the germline V gene. The CDR3 has 15 amino acids. With 6 bases removed from V and 2 bases from J, the gap between germline ends came to 11 bases. Written as DNA, the CDR3 is TGTGCCAGCAGGCAGGGGGGGGCTGGGGCCAACGTCCTGACTTTC. Its protein is CASRQGGAGANVLTF.

The gene calls are TRBV28 and TRBJ1-1; the D gene is possibly TRBD1 (5 bases). V shed 5 bases and J shed 0 bases, with 13 bases lying between them. Looked up from germline, CDR1 is MDHEN and CDR2 is SYDVKM. This CDR3 region has 15 residues. The CDR3 reads CASSAPGRVNTEAFF. CDR3 in DNA: TGTGCCAGCAGTGCCCCTGGCAGGGTGAACACTGAAGCTTTCTTT.

V usage is TRBV6-1 and J usage is TRBJ2-7; TRBD1 matches 9 bases. Germline V gene data show CDR1 as MNHNS and CDR2 as SASEGT. Unmatched junction bases numbered 6, after V lost 6 bases and J lost 3 bases. CDR3 length: 14 amino acids. CDR3 coding DNA: TGTGCCAGCAGCTCGGGACAGGGACACTACGAGCAGTACTTC. Its translation: CASSSGQGHYEQYF.